These 14 T cell receptor beta chains were sequenced from one sample in a study of long-term antiretroviral therapy in people with HIV. At the survey level, the v3.0 immunoSEQ assay was run. Sequencing used immunoSEQ multiplex PCR; TCRdb keeps in-frame clones, though not all of them. The sample shows 35,000 to 45,000 clones, 80% to 85% of them seen only once. Specimen: unsorted PBMCs, collected 1 year after starting antiretroviral therapy. The receptors stem from a young man with HIV.

The chain combines TRBV28 with TRBJ1-2; 10 bases are shared with TRBD1. The CDR3 covers 16 residues. From germline, CDR1 is MDHEN and CDR2 SYDVKM. J was trimmed by 5 bases and V by 5 bases; bases with no gene match: 11. In DNA, the CDR3 is TGTGCCAGCAGTCCTCCCGACAGGGGGCGCGAATATGGCTACACCTTC. Encoded protein: CASSPPDRGREYGYTF.

This clone was recorded only once. The V gene is TRBV6-5, the J gene TRBJ1-2; TRBD1 aligns across 7 bases. From germline, CDR1 is MNHEY and CDR2 SVGAGI. V was clipped by 2 bases and J by 4 bases; unmatched bases: 7. CDR3 length: 15 amino acids. CDR3: CASSYTPPGGYGYTF. CDR3 bases: TGTGCCAGCAGTTACACTCCCCCAGGGGGCTATGGCTACACCTTC.

V is TRBV5-6 and J is TRBJ1-1; D is undetermined. Germline CDR1 and CDR2: SGHDT and YYEEEE. CDR3 size: 13 residues. V was cut by 0 bases and J by 7 bases, with 10 bases left in between. The CDR3 sequence is CASSLGSLREAFF. CDR3 sequence (DNA): TGTGCCAGCAGCTTGGGCAGCTTACGTGAAGCTTTCTTT.

The V call is TRBV5-4, the J call TRBJ2-7; D possibly corresponds to TRBD1 (6 bases). The CDR3 is 14 residues long. Trimming pared 0 bases from V and 2 bases from J, leaving 9 bases between. Per germline, CDR1 SGHNT and CDR2 YYREEE (reference sequence). CDR3 sequence: CASSLDRDTYEQYF. Here the CDR3 DNA reads TGTGCCAGCAGCTTGGACAGGGATACCTACGAGCAGTACTTC.

The chain is built from TRBV13 and TRBJ1-6, with D hard to call. CDR3 length equals 16 residues. Germline V lookup: CDR1 PRHDT, CDR2 FYEKMQ (reference sequence). V lost 1 base and J lost 0, with 7 bases in between. CDR3 DNA: TGTGCCAGCAGCTTAGTGGAGAGCTCCTATAATTCACCCCTCCACTTT. This sequence encodes CASSLVESSYNSPLHF.

The genes are TRBV7-2 and TRBJ2-7, with 7 bases that match TRBD1. The V and J ends lost 3 bases and 5 bases, in that order; junction bases with no gene match: 7. The germline gives CDR1 SGHTA, CDR2 FQGNSA. The CDR3 loop spans 14 amino acids. In nucleotides, the CDR3 is TGTGCCAGCAGCTTTGACAGGGAAATTGACGAGCAGTACTTC. Translated, it gives CASSFDREIDEQYF.

J is TRBJ1-3 and V is TRBV19; 7 nucleotides match TRBD1. The CDR3 has 18 residues. The germline CDR1 and CDR2 sequences are LNHDA and SQIVND (reference sequence). The V gene end was trimmed by 5 bases and the J gene end by 0 bases; junction bases not matched to a gene: 13. The CDR3 sequence is CASSPYPGQRTSGNTIYF. CDR3 DNA sequence: TGTGCCAGTAGTCCGTATCCGGGACAGCGCACCTCTGGAAACACCATATATTTT.

The V call is TRBV7-9, the J call TRBJ2-1; D might be TRBD2 (6 bases). Germline loops: CDR1 SEHNR, CDR2 FQNEAQ (reference sequence). V lost 0 bases, J lost 9 bases, and 18 bases lay in between. The CDR3 contains 16 residues. CDR3 sequence (DNA): TGTGCCAGCAGCTTAGCGGGGGGACCCCCGTGGGGTGAGCAGTTCTTC. This gives the protein CASSLAGGPPWGEQFF.

The chain links TRBV4-3 to TRBJ2-7, with 8 bases that match TRBD1. CDR1 and CDR2 (germline): LGHNA, YSLEER. The CDR3 sequence is 15 residues long. Trimming took 0 bases from V and 6 from J; bases not matched to a gene: 7. CDR3 region: CASSQDPRGPGEQYF. CDR3 DNA: TGCGCCAGCAGCCAAGATCCCAGGGGGCCCGGCGAGCAGTACTTC.

J is TRBJ2-2 and V is TRBV28; D is unclear. The CDR3 is 13 amino acids. Germline V gene lookup returns CDR1 MDHEN and CDR2 SYDVKM. V was shortened by 6 bases and J by 4 bases, with 9 bases between the two germline ends. The chain's CDR3 is CASSPMGTGELFF. The CDR3 nucleotides read TGTGCCAGCAGCCCCATGGGCACCGGGGAGCTGTTTTTT.

The chain combines TRBV14 with TRBJ2-1; 8 nucleotides match TRBD1. The length of the CDR3 is 14 residues. V shed 8 bases and J 6 bases; nucleotides not matched to a gene: 9. Germline V gene sequence: CDR1 SGHDN, CDR2 FVKESK. The CDR3 DNA sequence: TGTGCCAGCGCCAGGACAGGGCGAGGCAATGAGCAGTTCTTC. Translated: CASARTGRGNEQFF.

The rearrangement links TRBV9 to TRBJ1-2; 7 bases align to TRBD1. CDR1 and CDR2 (germline): SGDLS, YYNGEE. This CDR3 has 14 amino acids. The V and J ends lost 4 bases and 7 bases, in that order; junction bases with no gene match: 10. The CDR3 nucleotides are TGTGCCAGCAGCTCATTGAACAGGGGTGGTGGCTACACCTTC. It encodes CASSSLNRGGGYTF.

The chain employs TRBV28 and TRBJ2-3; TRBD1 is a possible D gene (6 bases). Trimming took 3 bases from V and 4 from J, leaving 14 bases between them. The germline V gene has CDR1 MDHEN and CDR2 SYDVKM. The CDR3 is 15 residues long. CDR3 sequence reads: CASSFTGIRSDTQYF. Written as DNA, the CDR3 is TGTGCCAGCAGTTTTACAGGGATTCGATCAGATACGCAGTATTTT.

This chain joins TRBV19 and TRBJ1-3, with 10 bases identical to TRBD1. Looked up from germline, CDR1 is LNHDA and CDR2 is SQIVND (reference sequence). The CDR3 has 15 residues. Germline trimming cut 5 bases from V and 0 bases from J; bases unmatched to any gene: 1. The DNA of the CDR3 is TGTGCCAGTAGTGGACAGGGGGACTCTGGAAACACCATATATTTT. Translating gives CASSGQGDSGNTIYF.